The clone carrying this T cell receptor (beta chain) was detected a few times. The data originate from a study of blood T cell repertoires in COVID-19. Background on the study: COVID-19 samples, acute and convalescent, were from the United States, Italy and Spain. The cDNA or gDNA used as material had been derived from T cells, B-cell-depleted T cells, or PBMCs.

Germline V CDR1 and CDR2: MNHEY, SMNVEV (reference sequence). The CDR3 contains 13 residues. The J segment lost 4 bases and the V segment lost 6 bases, leaving 5 bases of the junction unmatched. In the original analysis: The assay estimated nucleated cells by amplifying reference gene primers. The data were produced by immunoSEQ multiplex PCR, yet TCRdb's version contains in-frame clones alone and is incomplete. The D gene and trimming were derived from the DNA, and the V and J assignments and clone size from that table. The sample has fewer than 85,000 clones; 80% to 90% are singletons. The sequenced material came from peripheral blood. The origin of this receptor is a human donor in a cohort sampled during active COVID-19. The chain is built from TRBV27 and TRBJ2-7, with 8 bases fitting TRBD1. The CDR3 region is CASSPGGAYEQYF. The DNA of the CDR3 is TGTGCCAGCAGCCCAGGGGGCGCGTACGAGCAGTACTTC.